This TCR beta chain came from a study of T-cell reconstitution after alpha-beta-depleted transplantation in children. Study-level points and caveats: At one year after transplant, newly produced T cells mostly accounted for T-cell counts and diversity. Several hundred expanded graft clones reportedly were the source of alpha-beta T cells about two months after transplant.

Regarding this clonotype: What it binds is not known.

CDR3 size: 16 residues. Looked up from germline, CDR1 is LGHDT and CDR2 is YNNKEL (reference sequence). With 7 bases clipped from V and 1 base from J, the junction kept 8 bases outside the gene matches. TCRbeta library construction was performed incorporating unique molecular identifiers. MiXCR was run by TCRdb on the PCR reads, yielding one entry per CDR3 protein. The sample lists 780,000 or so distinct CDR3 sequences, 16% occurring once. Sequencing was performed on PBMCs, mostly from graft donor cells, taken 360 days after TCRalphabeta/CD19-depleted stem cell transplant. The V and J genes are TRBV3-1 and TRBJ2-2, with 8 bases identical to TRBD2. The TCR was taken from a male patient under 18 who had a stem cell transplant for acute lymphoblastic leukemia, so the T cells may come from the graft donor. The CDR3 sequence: CASIFSGGLNTGELFF. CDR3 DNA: TGTGCCAGCATATTTTCGGGAGGGTTGAACACCGGGGAGCTGTTTTTT.